The entry that follows covers one T cell receptor (beta chain) sequence. Its antigen remains unidentified. CDR1 and CDR2 (germline): LGHDT, YNNKEL (reference sequence). The CDR3 covers 18 residues. J was trimmed by 0 bases and V by 4 bases; bases with no gene match: 8. The data stem from a study of vaccination effects on CD4 cells after COVID-19. Looking at the study overall: All participants had two doses of either the BNT162b2 or mRNA-1273 vaccine.

Profiling relied on immunoSEQ multiplex PCR, and the TCRdb table lists in-frame clones only, not all of them. The sample lists over 55,000 clones; roughly 75% were seen once. Antigen-specific CD4+ T cells were expanded (with viral peptide pools) by the ViraFEST assay ahead of sequencing. At the end of over 8 days of culture, CD4+ T cells were isolated. Negative nucleocapsid antibody tests before and after vaccination confirmed no previous SARS-CoV-2 infection. Days 3 and 7 saw half the medium replaced with IL-2 medium. Findings and caveats of the study: Common cold coronavirus cross-reactivity was shown by only 1 of 255 vaccine-induced clones in healthy vaccinees.

The material sequenced was CD4+ T cells from PBMCs cultured with HCoV-OC43 spike peptides, taken before COVID-19 vaccination. Regarding subset: HCoV-OC43 spike overlapping peptide pool stimulation. The origin of this receptor is a human donor who received a COVID-19 vaccine. The chain couples TRBV3-1 (or the pseudogene TRBV3-2) to TRBJ2-3, with 12 nucleotides matching TRBD2. This chain's CDR3 is CASSPRTGLAGSTDTQYF. The CDR3 DNA reads as TGTGCCAGCAGCCCGCGTACCGGACTAGCGGGGAGCACAGATACGCAGTATTTT.